This paragraph covers one T cell receptor (beta chain) sequence. The antigen remains unidentified. One junction end disagrees with the germline gene, perhaps due to a read error. The data derive from a study of T-cell memory formation after mild COVID-19. 5'RACE primed from the constant segment yielded TCR alpha and TCR beta cDNA libraries bearing sample barcodes and UMIs. TCRdb analysed the 5' RACE reads with MiXCR anew, one entry per CDR3 protein. The sample has 60,000 to 65,000 distinct CDR3 sequences, less than 9.5% seen once. Study observations and caveats: Mainly in CM and EM were contracting CD4+ clones; CD8+ were in EMRA. Pre-infection memory showed some responding clones, and this suggested that cross-reactive memory joined.

The CDR3 is 15 amino acids. The germline V gene has CDR1 MNHEY and CDR2 SVGEGT. The sequenced sample was PBMCs or a T cell subset sorted from them (not recorded which). This receptor was taken from a man between 18 and 29 years old who had mild COVID-19 (a few samples of this study predate the infection). Cell type and time point are not known. The chain has TRBV6-2 or TRBV6-3 and TRBJ1-2; possibly TRBD1 for D (5 bases). The CDR3 region has the DNA TGTGCCAGAAGTTACTCTTCCGGGGCCCTGAGAGGCTACACCTTC. It codes for CARSYSSGALRGYTF.